These T cell receptor beta chains were read from a single sample in a study of CD8 T cells in Susac syndrome. From the immunoSEQ multiplex PCR reads, TCRdb called clonotypes with MiXCR, one entry per CDR3 protein. The table includes approximately 100,000 distinct CDR3 sequences, roughly 94% detected once. Sequenced input: CD8+ T cells from PBMCs. These receptors were taken from a human donor with Susac syndrome. The CDR3 runs from the conserved cysteine through the conserved F or W. Fields, in order: D gene, CDR3 length, clone size, J gene, V gene, CDR3 DNA, CDR3 protein. A D gene is named only where the DNA matches it firmly. Clone size is given for some rows only: seen once, a few or many times, or a class if the clone is expanded.

>TRBD2|14|-|TRBJ2-1|TRBV11-2
TGTGCCAGCAGCCCAGAGCATGAGCGGGACTTTCAGTTCTTC
CASSPEHERDFQFF
>-|15|-|TRBJ2-3|TRBV7-8
TGTGCCAGCAGCAATACCCGGACTAGCACAGATACGCAGTATTTT
CASSNTRTSTDTQYF
>TRBD2|15|-|TRBJ2-1|TRBV5-6
TGTGCCAGCAGCTTGGGGGGGGGACTCGACAATGAGCAGTTCTTC
CASSLGGGLDNEQFF
>-|14|-|TRBJ1-5|TRBV2
TGTGCCAGCAGTCCCGGGAACAGCAATCAGCCCCAGCATTTT
CASSPGNSNQPQHF
>-|15|-|TRBJ2-1|TRBV7-3
TGTGCCAGCAGTTCCGGGACACGCCTATACAATGAGCAGTTCTTC
CASSSGTRLYNEQFF
>-|15|-|TRBJ2-7|TRBV5-1
TGCGCCAGCAGCCCCCGGGACACCAGCTCCTACGAGCAGTACTTC
CASSPRDTSSYEQYF
>TRBD2|14|-|TRBJ2-1|TRBV19
TGTGCCACCCGGCGGGGGGCCGCTTACGATGAGCAGTTCTTC
CATRRGAAYDEQFF
>-|13|-|TRBJ2-1|TRBV6-5
TGTGCCAGCAGTTACTCGAAGATAGGGGAGCAGTTCTTC
CASSYSKIGEQFF
>TRBD1|18|-|TRBJ2-2|TRBV7-9
TGTGCCAGCAGCCCCACAATGGCGACAGGGCTGAACACCGGGGAGCTGTTTTTT
CASSPTMATGLNTGELFF
>-|11|-|TRBJ2-4|TRBV20-1
TGCAGTGCTAGAGCGGAAAACATTCAGTACTTC
CSARAENIQYF
>-|15|-|TRBJ2-3|TRBV6-1
TGTGCCAGCAGTCCAAGTTTAGGGGAGAGGGATACGCAGTATTTT
CASSPSLGERDTQYF
>-|15|once|TRBJ1-2|TRBV21-1
TGTGCCAGCAGTATGGGACAGGGCGGGAGTGATGGCTACACCTTC
CASSMGQGGSDGYTF
>-|12|-|TRBJ2-3|TRBV7-9
TGTGCCAGCAAAAAGGGGCTAGATACGCAGTATTTT
CASKKGLDTQYF
>TRBD1|16|-|TRBJ1-6|TRBV6-1
TGTGCCAGCAGTGACTGGGTTGGACAGGGAATTTCACCCCTCCACTTT
CASSDWVGQGISPLHF
>TRBD1|15|-|TRBJ1-2|TRBV19
TGTGCCAGTAGTATCACAGGGGGCGCAGCACATGGCTACACCTTC
CASSITGGAAHGYTF
>TRBD1|16|-|TRBJ2-3|TRBV4-3
TGCGCCAGCAGCCAAGATTCACGACAGGGGGCAGATACGCAGTATTTT
CASSQDSRQGADTQYF
>-|13|-|TRBJ2-1|TRBV6-6
TGTGCCAGCAGCTACGACAAGCACAATGAGCAGTTCTTC
CASSYDKHNEQFF
>TRBD1|17|-|TRBJ1-2|TRBV20-1
TGCAGTGCTAGAGACCGGGACAGGGGAAATGCTAACTATGGCTACACCTTC
CSARDRDRGNANYGYTF
>-|15|-|TRBJ2-1|TRBV4-3
TGCGCCAGCAGCCAAGATGGGAATCGTTACAATGAGCAGTTCTTC
CASSQDGNRYNEQFF
>-|17|-|TRBJ1-1|TRBV7-8
TGTGCCAGCAGCTTAGTGCCAGGGCGCAGCATGAACACTGAAGCTTTCTTT
CASSLVPGRSMNTEAFF
>-|15|-|TRBJ1-2|TRBV13
TGTGCCAGCAGCTTTCGACAGGCTTCGACCTATGGCTACACCTTC
CASSFRQASTYGYTF
>-|13|-|TRBJ2-1|TRBV12-3/TRBV12-4
TGTGCCAGCAGGCCCGGGTTGGGGTCGGCGCAGTTCTTC
CASRPGLGSAQFF
>TRBD2|19|-|TRBJ2-1|TRBV12-5
TGTGCTAGTGGTTTGATACGGGAACTAGCGGGGGGATCCTACAATGAGCAGTTCTTC
CASGLIRELAGGSYNEQFF
>TRBD1|13|-|TRBJ2-7|TRBV4-1
TGCGCCAGCAGCCAAGATTCAGGGGGCGAGCAGTACTTC
CASSQDSGGEQYF
>-|14|-|TRBJ1-5|TRBV20-1
TGCAGTGCTACTGGTGGACCGGACGTTCAGCCCCAGCATTTT
CSATGGPDVQPQHF
>TRBD2|14|-|TRBJ2-5|TRBV2
TGTGCCAGCAGGAGGGGAGCGGGGGAAGAGACCCAGTACTTC
CASRRGAGEETQYF
>-|12|-|TRBJ1-5|TRBV7-6
TGTGCCAGCAGCGGGGCAGGGACGCCCCAGCATTTT
CASSGAGTPQHF
>-|13|-|TRBJ1-1|TRBV2
TGTGCCAGCTCCATGGGTTCCCACACTGAAGCTTTCTTT
CASSMGSHTEAFF
>TRBD2|17|-|TRBJ2-3|TRBV6-1
TGTGCCAGCAGGTTCGGGGGGAGGCCTAGCTCCACAGATACGCAGTATTTT
CASRFGGRPSSTDTQYF
>-|12|-|TRBJ1-3|TRBV9
TGTGCCAGCAGCGCACAGGGTGACACCATATATTTT
CASSAQGDTIYF
>TRBD1|19|-|TRBJ1-2|TRBV9
TGTGCCAGCAGCGTAGAGATCGCGACAGGGGGTCGAAATAACTATGGCTACACCTTC
CASSVEIATGGRNNYGYTF
>TRBD2|15|-|TRBJ2-3|TRBV20-1
TGCAGTGCTAGAGTACCTAGCGGGGTCCCAGATACGCAGTATTTT
CSARVPSGVPDTQYF
>-|16|once|TRBJ2-1|TRBV7-3
TGTGCCAGCAGCCTTCTGGGAGGCCGCTCCTACAATGAGCAGTTCTTC
CASSLLGGRSYNEQFF
>-|17|-|TRBJ2-7|TRBV15
TGTGCCACCAGCCGGGAGGGACAGGGAGGCGTTGGGGACGAGCAGTACTTC
CATSREGQGGVGDEQYF
>TRBD1|15|-|TRBJ1-1|TRBV7-9
TGTGCCAGCAGCCCACGACAGGGCCTGAACACTGAAGCTTTCTTT
CASSPRQGLNTEAFF
>TRBD1|14|-|TRBJ2-1|TRBV14
TGTGCCAGCAGCCAGGGACAGGGAGGCAATGAGCAGTTCTTC
CASSQGQGGNEQFF
>-|13|-|TRBJ1-5|TRBV4-1
TGCGCCAGCAGCCAAGATCTCAATCAGCCCCAGCATTTT
CASSQDLNQPQHF
>-|14|-|TRBJ1-1|TRBV5-4
TGTGCCAGCAGCCCCCGGGGTTTAGGGTCTGAAGCTTTCTTT
CASSPRGLGSEAFF
>TRBD1|13|-|TRBJ2-2|TRBV24-1
TGTGCCAGTAGACAGGGGCGCACCGGGGAGCTGTTTTTT
CASRQGRTGELFF
>-|13|-|TRBJ2-5|TRBV29-1
TGCAGCGTTGAGGGAGTACCCGGCGAGACCCAGTACTTC
CSVEGVPGETQYF
>-|14|-|TRBJ2-7|TRBV9
TGTGCCAGCAGCACCGCAGGGCTTTCCTACGAGCAGTACTTC
CASSTAGLSYEQYF
>TRBD1|14|-|TRBJ2-7|TRBV6-5
TGTGCCAGCAGTGGGACAGTGGACTCCTACGAGCAGTACTTC
CASSGTVDSYEQYF
>-|15|-|TRBJ2-3|TRBV4-1
TGCGCCAGCAGCCAAGGGACTACCCAGGGAGATACGCAGTATTTT
CASSQGTTQGDTQYF
>-|13|-|TRBJ2-2|TRBV25-1
TGTGCCAGCAGTGAACAAAACACCGGGGAGCTGTTTTTT
CASSEQNTGELFF
>-|20|-|TRBJ2-7|TRBV3-1
TGTGCCAGCAGCCAAGCCCGTCCCGCCGGGACAACAGACCGATTCTACGAGCAGTACTTC
CASSQARPAGTTDRFYEQYF
>TRBD1|14|-|TRBJ2-1|TRBV19
TGTGCCAGTAGTTCCGGGACAGATTACAATGAGCAGTTCTTC
CASSSGTDYNEQFF
>-|12|-|TRBJ2-6|TRBV2
TGTGCCACCCGAAGTGGGGCCAACGTCCTGACTTTC
CATRSGANVLTF
>TRBD2|15|-|TRBJ2-7|TRBV20-1
TGCAGTGCTAGAGACCTAGCGGGGAGCTCCTACGAGCAGTACTTC
CSARDLAGSSYEQYF